A single T cell receptor beta chain is shown here with its context. The repertoire was sequenced with immunoSEQ multiplex PCR; TCRdb's copy has only in-frame clones and lacks some. The data show roughly 220,000 clones, less than 90% seen once. This specimen comes from a study of blood T cell repertoires in COVID-19. Trimming shortened V by 6 bases and J by 5 bases, and 17 bases separated the two germline ends. Looked up from germline, CDR1 is SNHLY and CDR2 is FYNNEI. There are 15 residues in the CDR3. The chain joins TRBV2 to TRBJ1-5; D is perhaps TRBD1 (5 bases). Sequenced: peripheral blood. The source of this sequence is a man between 25 and 39 years old with active or convalescent COVID-19. CDR3 in DNA: TGTGCCAGCAGGGGGAGGGGCTTGGGGTATCAGCCCCAGCATTTT. This codes for CASRGRGLGYQPQHF.